The 26 T cell receptor beta chains listed next were all sequenced from one sample in a study of siplizumab effects on memory and regulatory T cells. Measured with immunoSEQ multiplex PCR; TCRdb has only the in-frame clones, and not every one. The table has some 70,000 clones, over 80% seen once. Sequenced material: Tregs sorted from blood. The receptors originated from a human donor in good health.

The rearrangement joins TRBV21-1 to TRBJ2-3; TRBD2 is the table's D call and was not checked against the DNA. TRBV21-1 has pseudogene status. The CDR3 is 16 residues long. The DNA for the CDR3 is TGTGCCAGCAGCAAGGGACTAGCGGGAGATCTTGGTACGCAGTATTTT. Amino acid sequence: CASSKGLAGDLGTQYF.

The rearrangement joins TRBV5-1 to TRBJ1-1; D remains unclear. This CDR3 region has 14 residues. CDR1 and CDR2 from the germline V gene are SGHRS and YFSETQ. Between the trimmed V and J ends, which lost 0 bases and 3 bases, there was a span of 9 bases. The DNA for the CDR3 is TGCGCCAGCAGCTTGGGGGGTTTCGACACTGAAGCTTTCTTT. Its protein is CASSLGGFDTEAFF.

The chain carries TRBV19 and TRBJ2-1; 10 bases are a match to TRBD2. Germline V gives CDR1 LNHDA, CDR2 SQIVND (reference sequence). Trimming removed 5 bases from V and 4 bases from J; junction bases left unmatched: 8. CDR3 size: 16 residues. DNA of the CDR3: TGTGCCAGTAGTGGAACGGGACTAGCGAAATACAATGAGCAGTTCTTC. Its protein product is CASSGTGLAKYNEQFF.

In its sample, this clone was seen once. The J gene is TRBJ1-2, the V gene TRBV27; 7 nucleotides match TRBD1. The V gene's germline CDR1 is MNHEY and CDR2 SMNVEV (reference sequence). This CDR3 region has 14 residues. Trimming took 5 bases from V and 0 from J; bases not matched to a gene: 3. This CDR3 is CASSPTGANYGYTF. CDR3 in DNA: TGTGCCAGCAGTCCCACAGGGGCTAACTATGGCTACACCTTC.

The V gene is TRBV30, the J gene TRBJ1-6; D uncertain. The V gene lost 0 bases and the J gene lost 7 bases, with 13 bases spanning the gap. Germline CDR1 and CDR2: GTSNPN and SVGIG (reference sequence). CDR3 size: 15 residues. DNA for the CDR3: TGTGCCTGGAGTGTAGAAGCAGGTGACAATTCACCCCTCCACTTT. Translating gives CAWSVEAGDNSPLHF.

The chain's CDR3 is CASSEYRGGNSGANVLTF. CDR3 nucleotide sequence: TGCGCCAGCAGTGAGTACCGAGGGGGAAACTCTGGGGCCAACGTCCTGACTTTC. The rearrangement uses TRBV10-1 and TRBJ2-6, with D possibly matching TRBD1 (6 bases). This CDR3 region has 18 residues. CDR1 is WNHNN, CDR2 SYGVQD, per germline (reference sequence). V lost 1 base, J lost 0 bases, and 13 bases lay in between.

V and J are TRBV9 and TRBJ2-2, with 15 positions matching TRBD2. CDR1 is SGDLS, CDR2 YYNGEE, per germline. The CDR3 extends over 18 amino acids. V lost 0 bases, J lost 5 bases, and 5 bases stayed unmatched. As DNA, the CDR3 is TGTGCCAGCAGCGTAGATTGGACTAGCGGGAGGGGGACCGGGGAGCTGTTTTTT. It is translated as CASSVDWTSGRGTGELFF.

The V and J genes are TRBV9 and TRBJ2-3, with TRBD2 matching over 15 bases. The junction had 4 bases not matched to a gene; V was cut back by 4 bases and J by 7 bases. Germline lookup yields CDR1 SGDLS and CDR2 YYNGEE. The CDR3 loop spans 15 amino acids. The chain's CDR3 is CASSSGTSGRNTQYF. The CDR3 bases are TGTGCCAGCAGCTCAGGGACTAGCGGGAGGAATACGCAGTATTTT.

The DNA for the CDR3 is TGCGCCAGCAGCCAAGATTGGGCAGGGTATAGCACAGATACGCAGTATTTT. It is translated as CASSQDWAGYSTDTQYF. V and J are TRBV4-1 and TRBJ2-3, with a tentative D call TRBD1 (5 bases). Germline V CDR1 and CDR2: MGHRA, YSYEKL. Trimming left V 0 bases short and J 0 bases short, with 13 bases between. There are 17 residues in the CDR3.

This chain connects TRBV2 to TRBJ1-6; D is undetermined. The V and J ends lost 4 bases and 10 bases respectively, with 14 bases between them. Looked up from germline, CDR1 is SNHLY and CDR2 is FYNNEI. The CDR3 length is 14 residues. In DNA, the CDR3 is TGTGCCAGCAGTGTCCAGCCTGAGGGATCACCCCTCCACTTT. Its protein is CASSVQPEGSPLHF.

J is TRBJ2-7 and V is TRBV4-1; D call uncertain. V shed 0 bases and J shed 6 bases, with 9 bases lying between them. The germline CDR1 and CDR2 sequences are MGHRA and YSYEKL. The CDR3 totals 13 residues. In DNA, the CDR3 is TGCGCCAGCAGCCAAGATATCTGGGGCGAGCAGTACTTC. Translated: CASSQDIWGEQYF.

This chain joins TRBV20-1 and TRBJ1-5; D is uncertain. CDR3 length: 11 residues. Trimming shortened V by 4 bases and J by 11 bases, and 12 bases separated the two germline ends. Per the germline V gene, CDR1 is DFQATT and CDR2 is SNEGSKA (reference sequence). CDR3 residues: CSATQERAQHF. The DNA for the CDR3 is TGCAGTGCTACCCAAGAAAGGGCCCAGCATTTT.

The chain carries TRBV6-6 and TRBJ2-2, with D hard to call. The V and J ends lost 0 bases and 7 bases respectively, with 9 bases between them. CDR3 length: 14 amino acids. Germline-derived CDR1 and CDR2 are MNHNY and SVGAGI (reference sequence). In DNA, the CDR3 is TGTGCCAGCAGTTACTCCGCCCCTGACGGGGAGCTGTTTTTT. This translates into CASSYSAPDGELFF.

J is TRBJ1-6 and V is TRBV7-2, with D hard to call. Trimming took off 1 base at V and 0 bases at J, with 10 bases between the two ends. Germline assignment: CDR1 SGHTA and CDR2 FQGNSA. The CDR3 is 17 amino acids. The CDR3 coding sequence is TGTGCCAGCAGCTTAGGGACCCTGAGCTCCTATAATTCACCCCTCCACTTT. Amino acids: CASSLGTLSSYNSPLHF.

The J gene is TRBJ2-1, the V gene TRBV7-3; a possible D gene is TRBD2 (6 bases). Trimming removed 2 bases at V and 3 bases at J, with 11 bases between. The CDR3 length is 15 residues. Germline CDR1 is SGHTA and CDR2 is FQGTGA. The CDR3 loop reads CASSLSGESYNEQFF. The CDR3 coding sequence is TGTGCCAGCAGCTTATCGGGGGAGAGCTACAATGAGCAGTTCTTC.

The V call is TRBV7-6, the J call TRBJ2-1; TRBD2 is a possible D gene (6 bases). CDR3 size: 15 residues. Germline V CDR1 and CDR2: SGHVS, FNYEAQ. With 1 base removed from V and 3 bases from J, the gap between germline ends came to 10 bases. CDR3 coding DNA: TGTGCCAGCAGCTTAGACGGGAGTCTCTACAATGAGCAGTTCTTC. It translates to CASSLDGSLYNEQFF.

The chain recombines TRBV28 with TRBJ2-1, with a tentative D call TRBD1 (5 bases). This CDR3 spans 17 amino acids. V lost 4 bases, J lost 3 bases, and 19 bases lay in between. The germline gives CDR1 MDHEN, CDR2 SYDVKM. The CDR3 loop reads CASSSRQFPGLYNEQFF. The CDR3 coding sequence is TGTGCCAGCAGTTCCAGACAGTTTCCCGGTCTCTACAATGAGCAGTTCTTC.

This clone was seen more than once but under ten times. V usage is TRBV5-1 and J usage is TRBJ1-2; no reliable D call. This CDR3 has 13 residues. Germline lookup yields CDR1 SGHRS and CDR2 YFSETQ. The V and J ends lost 3 bases and 2 bases respectively, with 8 bases between them. The DNA for the CDR3 is TGCGCCAGCAGCTCAGAAGCCAACTATGGCTACACCTTC. Protein sequence: CASSSEANYGYTF.

V is TRBV5-1 and J is TRBJ2-5, with 7 bases matching TRBD2. The ends lost 2 bases at V and 4 bases at J; junction bases unmatched: 8. CDR3 size: 15 residues. CDR1 is SGHRS, CDR2 YFSETQ, per germline. CDR3 DNA sequence: TGCGCCAGCAGCTTTGCGACTAGCTACCCAGAGACCCAGTACTTC. Translating it yields CASSFATSYPETQYF.

This chain connects TRBV4-1 to TRBJ1-2; tentatively, D is TRBD1 (6 bases). This CDR3 contains 15 residues. Trimming shortened V by 0 bases and J by 5 bases, and 13 bases separated the two germline ends. Germline CDR1 MGHRA, CDR2 YSYEKL. The CDR3 DNA is TGCGCCAGCAGCCAAGATGGAGGACAGTGGTATGGCTACACCTTC. Amino acids: CASSQDGGQWYGYTF.

This sequence joins TRBV6-1 and TRBJ2-1; D remains ambiguous. CDR3 length: 15 residues. V shed 2 bases and J shed 0 bases, with 8 bases lying between them. Germline assignment: CDR1 MNHNS and CDR2 SASEGT. The CDR3 sequence is CASSESYGSYNEQFF. The CDR3 nucleotides are TGTGCCAGCAGTGAATCCTACGGCTCCTACAATGAGCAGTTCTTC.

The chain links TRBV7-8 to TRBJ1-5; D is undetermined. Germline V CDR1 and CDR2: SGHVS, FQNEAQ. The CDR3 covers 17 residues. V gave up 4 bases and J gave up 0 bases, with 16 bases separating them. The CDR3 is CASSSGRLGYSNQPQHF. The CDR3 DNA follows: TGTGCCAGCAGCTCTGGTCGTTTAGGATATAGCAATCAGCCCCAGCATTTT.

The chain recombines TRBV18 with TRBJ2-2; 12 bases agree with TRBD2. The V gene's germline CDR1 is KGHSH and CDR2 LQKENI. After removal of 2 bases from V and 4 bases from J, the junction contained 5 bases not matched to a gene. The CDR3 covers 17 residues. The CDR3 sequence is CASSPTLAGGGTGELFF. CDR3 bases: TGTGCCAGCTCACCAACACTAGCGGGAGGAGGCACCGGGGAGCTGTTTTTT. Filled out from reference TRBV18 and TRBJ2-2, the complete variable domain reads NAGVMQNPRHLVRRRGQEARLRCSPMKGHSHVYWYRQLPEEGLKFMVYLQKENIIDESGMPKERFSAEFPKEGPSILRIQQVVRGDSAAYFCASSPTLAGGGTGELFFGEGSRLTVL.

This clone is a singleton in its sample. The chain combines TRBV12-5 with TRBJ2-6; 8 bases are shared with TRBD1. From germline, CDR1 is LGHNT and CDR2 FRNRAP. The junction had 11 bases not matched to a gene; V was cut back by 7 bases and J by 3 bases. The CDR3 extends over 17 amino acids. CDR3 nucleotide sequence: TGTGCTAGTGTCCAGGACAGGGCCTCAGGTGGGGCCAACGTCCTGACTTTC. Its translation is CASVQDRASGGANVLTF.

The CDR3 is CASSYSGTASYEQYF. CDR3 DNA sequence: TGTGCCAGCAGTTATTCCGGGACAGCTTCCTACGAGCAGTACTTC. This chain joins TRBV6-5 and TRBJ2-7; 7 nucleotides match TRBD1. Germline V gene sequence: CDR1 MNHEY, CDR2 SVGAGI. Trimming cost V 3 bases and J 1 base; bases outside gene matches: 6. The CDR3 loop spans 15 amino acids.

The V call is TRBV5-1, the J call TRBJ2-1; 12 positions agree with TRBD2. V shed 3 bases and J 3 bases; nucleotides not matched to a gene: 4. The CDR3 is 16 residues long. Germline V lookup: CDR1 SGHRS, CDR2 YFSETQ. The CDR3 sequence is CASSSRTSGNYNEQFF. CDR3 sequence (DNA): TGCGCCAGCAGCTCGCGGACTAGCGGGAACTACAATGAGCAGTTCTTC.